The 26 T cell receptor beta chains given below trace back to one sample, sequenced in a study of response to subunit inactivated influenza vaccine. TCRdb ran MiXCR on the RT-PCR reads and lists one entry per CDR3 protein. The table shows 150,000 to 200,000 distinct CDR3 sequences, with roughly 12% occurring only once. These data also featured in a second study, about T cells expressing NK-cell markers. That source notes: Libraries used 5'RACE template switching adding universal primer site and UMIs.

This sample comprised CD8+ T cells sorted from PBMCs, obtained 12 days after vaccination. The receptors were sampled from a man aged 50 to 59 who received an inactivated influenza vaccine.

The V and J genes are TRBV7-9 and TRBJ2-7; no reliable D call. CDR1 is SEHNR and CDR2 is FQNEAQ in the germline V gene (reference sequence). Trimming left V 4 bases short and J 2 bases short, with 12 bases between. The CDR3 has 14 amino acids. The CDR3 region is CASSSHGLAYEQYF. In nucleotides, the CDR3 is TGTGCCAGCAGCTCTCACGGATTAGCCTACGAGCAGTACTTC. The full variable domain, completed using reference TRBV7-9 and TRBJ2-7, is DTGVSQNPRHKITKRGQNVTFRCDPISEHNRLYWYRQTLGQGPEFLTYFQNEAQLEKSRLLSDRFSAERPKGSFSTLEIQRTEQGDSAMYLCASSSHGLAYEQYFGPGTRLTVT.

This clonotype appeared a few times. V and J are TRBV7-9 and TRBJ1-1; D not resolved. The CDR3 runs to 11 residues. Germline V gene data show CDR1 as SEHNR and CDR2 as FQNEAQ (reference sequence). Trimming pared 6 bases from V and 4 bases from J, leaving 6 bases between. The CDR3: CASSYTTEAFF. CDR3 DNA sequence: TGTGCCAGCAGTTATACCACTGAAGCTTTCTTT.

This clonotype was counted a few times. The genes are TRBV7-8 and TRBJ2-7; D is unclear. The CDR3 covers 16 residues. The germline CDR1 and CDR2 sequences are SGHVS and FQNEAQ. Trimming took 1 base from V and 4 from J, leaving 17 bases between them. Here the CDR3 DNA reads TGTGCCAGCAGCTTAGAAACTACGGAATTGGGGTACGAGCAGTACTTC. This gives the protein CASSLETTELGYEQYF.

This clonotype has a handful of counts. This chain links TRBV5-1 with TRBJ2-7, with 8 bases lining up with TRBD1. CDR1 and CDR2 from the germline V gene are SGHRS and YFSETQ. With V trimmed by 0 bases and J by 4 bases, 3 bases remained unmatched. This CDR3 region has 14 residues. CDR3 DNA: TGCGCCAGCAGCTTGGACAGGGGGTGGTACGAGCAGTACTTC. Its protein is CASSLDRGWYEQYF.

The rearrangement links TRBV12-3 or TRBV12-4 to TRBJ1-5; TRBD1 matches at 10 bases. The CDR3 sequence is 17 residues long. V was pared by 11 bases and J by 2 bases, with 15 bases of the junction left unmatched. The CDR3 here is CADKLRDRGYGNQPQHF. As DNA, the CDR3 is TGTGCCGATAAGCTCCGGGACAGGGGATACGGCAATCAGCCCCAGCATTTT.

The chain employs TRBV6-2 or TRBV6-3 and TRBJ2-2; 8 nucleotides align to TRBD2. V trimming: 5 bases; J trimming: 5 bases; junction bases outside the gene matches: 13. This CDR3 contains 17 residues. Germline V lookup: CDR1 MNHEY, CDR2 SVGEGT. CDR3 in DNA: TGTGCCAGCAGTATGACTAGCGTTACTTGGAGGACCGGGGAGCTGTTTTTT. It encodes CASSMTSVTWRTGELFF.

The V and J genes are TRBV11-2 and TRBJ2-5, with TRBD2 matching over 15 bases. The V and J ends lost 4 bases and 2 bases, in that order; junction bases with no gene match: 8. CDR1 is SGHAT and CDR2 is FQNNGV in the germline V gene. CDR3 size: 18 residues. This chain's CDR3 is CASSSRTSGRALQETQYF. The CDR3 coding sequence is TGTGCCAGCAGCTCGCGGACTAGCGGGAGGGCCCTGCAAGAGACCCAGTACTTC.

The genes are TRBV12-3 or TRBV12-4 and TRBJ2-5, with TRBD2 as a possible D gene (6 bases). The CDR3 runs to 13 residues. V was trimmed by 7 bases and J by 5 bases, leaving 14 bases between them. The CDR3, as DNA: TGTGCCAGCAATTCTGCGGAGGGGGAGACCCAGTACTTC. Protein: CASNSAEGETQYF.

This clonotype was observed a handful of times. The V and J genes are TRBV9 and TRBJ2-1; TRBD1 aligns across 9 bases. Germline loops: CDR1 SGDLS, CDR2 YYNGEE. V lost 3 bases to trimming and J lost 8 bases; unmatched junction nucleotides: 3. This CDR3 has 13 amino acids. The CDR3, as DNA: TGTGCCAGCAGCGGGGACAGGGAGGATGAGCAGTTCTTC. This gives the protein CASSGDREDEQFF.

This clonotype appeared a few times. The genes are TRBV4-3 and TRBJ2-5; possibly TRBD1 or TRBD2 for D (5 bases each). The CDR3 consists of 16 residues. The V and J ends lost 3 bases and 1 base respectively, with 15 bases between them. Germline-derived CDR1 and CDR2 are LGHNA and YSLEER. For the CDR3, the DNA is TGCGCCAGCAGCCACGCCCCTATGGGGGTCCAAGAGACCCAGTACTTC. It codes for CASSHAPMGVQETQYF.

This clonotype was seen only a few times. In DNA form, the CDR3 reads TGTGCCACCAGCAGAGATAGGGGCCCGTCGGGGCAGCCCCAGCATTTT. Translated, it gives CATSRDRGPSGQPQHF. The gene calls are TRBV15 and TRBJ1-5; D is perhaps TRBD1 (5 bases). The CDR3 is made up of 16 amino acids. V lost 0 bases to trimming and J lost 7 bases, with 16 bases between them. Germline CDR1 LNHNV, CDR2 YYDKDF (reference sequence).

This clonotype was counted a few times. V and J are TRBV3-1 and TRBJ2-7; 10 bases map to TRBD2. Germline V gives CDR1 LGHDT, CDR2 YNNKEL (reference sequence). J lost 4 bases, V lost 6 bases, and 12 bases had no gene match. The CDR3 extends over 16 amino acids. CDR3 DNA sequence: TGTGCCAGCAGGAAAGCGGGGGGGTCCGAAAAATACGAGCAGTACTTC. It translates to CASRKAGGSEKYEQYF.

This clonotype was observed a few times. This rearrangement joins TRBV5-5 to TRBJ2-7, with D tentatively TRBD2 (5 bases). V shed 6 bases and J shed 4 bases, with 14 bases lying between them. Germline V gives CDR1 SGHKS, CDR2 YYEKEE (reference sequence). The CDR3 consists of 13 residues. CDR3 nucleotide sequence: TGTGCCAGCACCGGGCCCCCGGGATACGAGCAGTACTTC. It specifies CASTGPPGYEQYF.

This clonotype was seen at least ten times. The chain combines TRBV7-9 with TRBJ2-3, with 7 bases aligning to TRBD2. This CDR3 is built from 15 residues. Germline V lookup: CDR1 SEHNR, CDR2 FQNEAQ (reference sequence). The V gene end was trimmed by 4 bases and the J gene end by 4 bases; junction bases not matched to a gene: 8. CDR3: CASSSPAGTADTQYF. In DNA form, the CDR3 reads TGTGCCAGCAGCTCCCCAGCGGGAACAGCAGATACGCAGTATTTT.

The rearrangement uses TRBV20-1 and TRBJ2-7; D possibly corresponds to TRBD2 (5 bases). The V and J ends lost 1 base and 4 bases respectively, with 11 bases between them. CDR3 length: 13 amino acids. Per germline, CDR1 DFQATT and CDR2 SNEGSKA (reference sequence). CDR3 protein: CSARAGSLYEQYF. The CDR3 DNA reads as TGCAGTGCTAGAGCGGGGAGCTTATACGAGCAGTACTTC.

By share, this clonotype ranks as medium-sized. The gene calls are TRBV9 and TRBJ2-6, with 11 positions matching TRBD1. This CDR3 region has 20 residues. V trimming: 4 bases; J trimming: 0 bases; junction bases outside the gene matches: 12. The germline gives CDR1 SGDLS, CDR2 YYNGEE. CDR3 coding DNA: TGTGCCAGCAGCCGACCAGGACAGGGGGCTTCCATCTCTGGGGCCAACGTCCTGACTTTC. It codes for CASSRPGQGASISGANVLTF.

In this sample, this clonotype turned up a few times. The chain carries TRBV11-2 and TRBJ1-2; tentative D call: TRBD1 (5 bases). Germline V lookup: CDR1 SGHAT, CDR2 FQNNGV. Trimming removed 5 bases from V and 8 bases from J, with 12 bases in between. The CDR3 is 12 amino acids. The CDR3 reads CASSALWGGYTF. CDR3 sequence (DNA): TGTGCCAGCAGCGCCCTGTGGGGCGGCTACACCTTC.

This clonotype appeared many times. The CDR3 coding sequence is TGCAGCGTTGAAGGACCGGGGATCTATGGCTACACCTTC. Its protein is CSVEGPGIYGYTF. The chain uses TRBV29-1 and TRBJ1-2; D not certain. Trimming stripped 1 base from V and 4 bases from J, with 10 bases between. Germline values: CDR1 SQVTM, CDR2 ANQGSEA. CDR3 size: 13 residues. The full variable domain, completed using reference TRBV29-1 and TRBJ1-2, is SAVISQKPSRDICQRGTSLTIQCQVDSQVTMMFWYRQQPGQSLTLIATANQGSEATYESGFVIDKFPISRPNLTFSTLTVSNMSPEDSSIYLCSVEGPGIYGYTFGSGTRLTVV.

This clonotype has just a few counts. The genes are TRBV7-2 and TRBJ2-1; TRBD1 agrees at 8 bases. CDR1 is SGHTA and CDR2 is FQGNSA in the germline V gene. The junction had 6 bases not matched to a gene; V was cut back by 3 bases and J by 5 bases. The CDR3 sequence is 15 residues long. The CDR3: CASSFGTGKNNEQFF. In DNA form, the CDR3 reads TGTGCCAGCAGCTTCGGGACAGGAAAAAACAATGAGCAGTTCTTC.

In this sample, this clonotype turned up a few times. The J gene is TRBJ2-3, the V gene TRBV9; 9 bases line up with TRBD2. The CDR3 is 15 residues long. Germline V gene sequence: CDR1 SGDLS, CDR2 YYNGEE. J gave up 2 bases and V 0 bases, and 1 base lay outside the gene matches. The CDR3 reads CASSVGGGATDTQYF. CDR3 coding DNA: TGTGCCAGCAGCGTAGGCGGGGGGGCCACAGATACGCAGTATTTT.

The chain has TRBV28 and TRBJ2-7, with 11 positions matching TRBD2. V lost 2 bases, J lost 2 bases, and 2 bases stayed unmatched. Germline V gives CDR1 MDHEN, CDR2 SYDVKM. The CDR3 spans 15 residues. The CDR3 coding sequence is TGTGCCAGCAGTTTAGTAGCGGGAGGGCCCTACGAGCAGTACTTC. Protein sequence: CASSLVAGGPYEQYF. The entire variable domain, with the rest obtained from reference TRBV28 and TRBJ2-7, is as follows: DVKVTQSSRYLVKRTGEKVFLECVQDMDHENMFWYRQDPGLGLRLIYFSYDVKMKEKGDIPEGYSVSREKKERFSLILESASTNQTSMYLCASSLVAGGPYEQYFGPGTRLTVT.

V is TRBV12-3 or TRBV12-4 and J is TRBJ2-7, with 7 nucleotides matching TRBD2. Trimming at V came to 6 bases and at J to 0 bases, leaving 8 bases not matched to a gene. CDR3 length: 15 amino acids. Here the CDR3 reads CASSRVGRDSYEQYF. The CDR3 DNA reads TGTGCCAGCAGCCGAGTAGGGAGGGACTCCTACGAGCAGTACTTC.

Comment on this clonotype: Possible read error: a much larger clone is one base away. The J gene is TRBJ2-1, the V gene TRBV20-1; 7 bases line up with TRBD2. With the DNA end fitting TRBJ2-7 better, the J assignment may be wrong. The germline CDR1 and CDR2 sequences are DFQATT and SNEGSKA (reference sequence). The length of the CDR3 is 14 residues. CDR3: CSALAESSYNEQYF. The CDR3 nucleotides are TGCAGTGCTCTAGCGGAGAGCTCCTACAATGAGCAGTACTTC.

This clonotype was counted a few times. V and J are TRBV5-6 and TRBJ2-7; TRBD1 matches 9 bases. The CDR3 consists of 14 residues. V dropped 5 bases and J dropped 7; count of bases not matched to a gene: 10. In germline, CDR1 is SGHDT, CDR2 YYEEEE. DNA of the CDR3: TGTGCCAGCAGTCCCGGGACAGGGATGCGAGAGCAGTACTTC. Protein sequence: CASSPGTGMREQYF.

The chain links TRBV16 to TRBJ2-1; 8 bases map to TRBD1. The CDR3 has 14 residues. Germline lookup yields CDR1 KGHSY and CDR2 FQNENV. Losses at the gene ends were 4 bases for V and 6 bases for J; bases not matched to a gene: 5. The CDR3 coding sequence is TGTGCCAGCAGCCGACCTACAGGGGGCAATGAGCAGTTCTTC. It encodes CASSRPTGGNEQFF.

This chain uses TRBV29-1 with TRBJ2-2, with unresolved D. The CDR3 is 12 amino acids. The germline V gene has CDR1 SQVTM and CDR2 ANQGSEA. The V end lost 5 bases, the J end lost 5 bases, and 9 bases lay between the germline ends. CDR3: CSVFELTGELFF. The CDR3 DNA is TGCAGCGTTTTCGAACTGACCGGGGAGCTGTTTTTT.